One sample yielded the 14 T cell receptor beta chains listed below, sequenced in a study of cytomegalovirus exposure and HLA in healthy donors. A multiplex PCR was run with 60 Vbeta primers and 13 Jbeta primers. TCRdb's copy holds only in-frame clones and misses some; the assay was immunoSEQ multiplex PCR. Of around 94,000 clones listed, approximately 66% are singletons. Specimen: PBMCs. All receptors come from a man under 40 in good health and CMV-seronegative.

CDR3 amino acids: CASSSIDRGRRETQYF. The CDR3 DNA sequence: TGTGCCAGCAGCTCGATTGACAGGGGGCGCAGAGAGACCCAGTACTTC. The V gene is TRBV7-8, the J gene TRBJ2-5, with 10 bases lining up with TRBD1. The length of the CDR3 is 16 residues. J lost 4 bases, V lost 4 bases, and 9 bases had no gene match. The germline V gene encodes CDR1 SGHVS and CDR2 FQNEAQ.

This clone was counted between two and nine times. The gene calls are TRBV4-3 and TRBJ2-2, with 16 bases fitting TRBD2. The V gene end was trimmed by 3 bases and the J gene end by 7 bases; junction bases not matched to a gene: 5. The CDR3 totals 17 residues. Germline CDR1 and CDR2: LGHNA and YSLEER. CDR3 bases: TGCGCCAGCAGCCAGGGGACTAGCGGGGGGGTGGGCGGGGAGCTGTTTTTT. Its translation: CASSQGTSGGVGGELFF.

This clone has a handful of counts. The chain joins TRBV5-4 to TRBJ2-7, with a weak D call TRBD2 (6 bases). This CDR3 is 14 amino acids long. Trimming removed 0 bases at V and 7 bases at J, with 14 bases between. CDR1 is SGHNT and CDR2 is YYREEE in the germline V gene (reference sequence). The chain's CDR3 is CASSLEQRAREQYF. DNA for the CDR3: TGTGCCAGCAGCTTGGAGCAGCGGGCCCGGGAGCAGTACTTC.

This clone came up a few times. This chain connects TRBV10-3 to TRBJ2-3, with D possibly being TRBD2 (6 bases). Germline V CDR1 and CDR2: ENHRY, SYGVKD. CDR3 length: 15 amino acids. V was cut by 4 bases and J by 1 base, with 12 bases left in between. In nucleotides, the CDR3 is TGTGCCATCAGTGGCGACGGGAGCGGCACAGATACGCAGTATTTT. Encoded protein: CAISGDGSGTDTQYF.

This chain uses TRBV20-1 with TRBJ2-7; TRBD1 agrees at 9 bases. Germline CDR1 and CDR2: DFQATT and SNEGSKA (reference sequence). CDR3 length equals 11 residues. J was trimmed by 5 bases and V by 6 bases; bases with no gene match: 2. The CDR3 DNA reads as TGCAGTGCCTGGGACAGGGACGAGCAGTACTTC. This encodes CSAWDRDEQYF.

The count of this clone is one. The chain recombines TRBV7-3 with TRBJ2-1; D perhaps matches TRBD2 (5 bases). Germline CDR1 is SGHTA and CDR2 is FQGTGA. The CDR3 is 13 residues long. V gave up 5 bases and J gave up 7 bases, with 12 bases separating them. CDR3 amino acids: CASSQAEGNEQFF. Written as DNA, the CDR3 is TGTGCCAGCAGCCAGGCCGAGGGAAATGAGCAGTTCTTC.

The rearrangement joins TRBV9 to TRBJ2-3; perhaps TRBD2 as D (5 bases). The CDR3 extends over 16 amino acids. CDR1 and CDR2 from the germline V gene are SGDLS and YYNGEE. V was shortened by 0 bases and J by 2 bases, with 13 bases between the two germline ends. The CDR3: CASSVGGSRNTDTQYF. The CDR3 DNA reads TGTGCCAGCAGCGTAGGTGGGAGTCGGAACACAGATACGCAGTATTTT.

The rearrangement joins TRBV6-1 to TRBJ2-3; 11 bases line up with TRBD2. The junction had 9 bases not matched to a gene; V was cut back by 2 bases and J by 2 bases. This CDR3 comprises 18 residues. Germline CDR1 reads MNHNS; CDR2 reads SASEGT. The chain's CDR3 is CASSETGLAGGSTDTQYF. The CDR3 DNA reads TGTGCCAGCAGTGAAACCGGACTAGCGGGTGGATCCACAGATACGCAGTATTTT.

V usage is TRBV29-1 and J usage is TRBJ2-1; 16 bases match TRBD2. Germline CDR1 and CDR2: SQVTM and ANQGSEA. V lost 3 bases and J lost 13; bases outside the gene matches: 12. The CDR3 is made up of 16 amino acids. The CDR3 here is CSVDLEGLAGGPVQFF. Written as DNA, the CDR3 is TGCAGCGTTGATCTTGAGGGACTAGCGGGGGGGCCGGTCCAGTTCTTC.

This clone was detected a few times. This chain connects TRBV12-5 to TRBJ1-3; TRBD1 is a possible D gene (6 bases). This CDR3 is 17 amino acids long. Germline loops: CDR1 LGHNT, CDR2 FRNRAP. The V end was cut by 3 bases, the J end by 0 bases, with 15 bases between. DNA of the CDR3: TGTGCTAGTGGTTTTGGCCGGACAGAGTTCTCTGGAAACACCATATATTTT. Protein product: CASGFGRTEFSGNTIYF.

V gene TRBV2 combines with J gene TRBJ2-2; TRBD1 might be the D (6 bases). The ends were cut back, 6 bases at V and 0 bases at J, with 11 bases in the middle. Germline V gives CDR1 SNHLY, CDR2 FYNNEI. The CDR3 has 15 residues. The DNA of the CDR3 is TGTGCCAGCAGCGGGACATTCACGAACACCGGGGAGCTGTTTTTT. This gives the protein CASSGTFTNTGELFF.

V and J are TRBV18 and TRBJ2-7; 11 nucleotides line up with TRBD1. The CDR3 spans 15 residues. Per germline, CDR1 KGHSH and CDR2 LQKENI. V trimming: 4 bases; J trimming: 5 bases; junction bases outside the gene matches: 7. This chain's CDR3 is CASSLRTGGPDEQYF. The CDR3 coding sequence is TGTGCCAGCTCACTTCGGACAGGGGGCCCAGACGAGCAGTACTTC.

The rearrangement uses TRBV2 and TRBJ1-4, with 7 bases that match TRBD1. The germline V gene has CDR1 SNHLY and CDR2 FYNNEI. J gave up 7 bases and V 5 bases, and 10 bases lay outside the gene matches. The CDR3 consists of 15 residues. CDR3 sequence reads: CASSSTGVRGEKLFF. The CDR3 nucleotides read TGTGCCAGCAGTAGTACAGGGGTTAGGGGTGAAAAACTGTTTTTT.

The chain couples TRBV7-6 to TRBJ2-5; the D is unclear. The CDR3 length is 12 residues. CDR1 and CDR2 (germline): SGHVS, FNYEAQ. Trimming left V 2 bases short and J 5 bases short, with 6 bases between. The CDR3 DNA reads TGTGCCAGCAGCTTACAATTGGAGACCCAGTACTTC. It specifies CASSLQLETQYF.